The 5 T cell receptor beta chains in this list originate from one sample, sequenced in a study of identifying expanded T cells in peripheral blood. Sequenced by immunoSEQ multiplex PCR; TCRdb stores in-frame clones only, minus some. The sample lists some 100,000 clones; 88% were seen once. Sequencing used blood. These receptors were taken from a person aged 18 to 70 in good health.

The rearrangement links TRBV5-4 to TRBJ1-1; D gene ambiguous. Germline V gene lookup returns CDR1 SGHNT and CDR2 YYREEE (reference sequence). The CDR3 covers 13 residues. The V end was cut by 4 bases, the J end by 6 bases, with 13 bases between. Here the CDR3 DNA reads TGTGCCAGCAGCCGCGGGAAAGTAGCTGAAGCTTTCTTT. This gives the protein CASSRGKVAEAFF.

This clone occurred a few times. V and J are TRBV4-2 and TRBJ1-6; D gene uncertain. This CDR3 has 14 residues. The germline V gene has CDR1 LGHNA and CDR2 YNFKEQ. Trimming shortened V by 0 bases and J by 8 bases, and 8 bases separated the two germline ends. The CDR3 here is CASSQDGSDSPLHF. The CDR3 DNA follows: TGTGCCAGCAGCCAAGATGGCAGTGATTCACCCCTCCACTTT.

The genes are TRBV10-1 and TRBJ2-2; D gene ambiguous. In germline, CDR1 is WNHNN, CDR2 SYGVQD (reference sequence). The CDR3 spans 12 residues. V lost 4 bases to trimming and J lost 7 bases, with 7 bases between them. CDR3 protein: CASSGSGGELFF. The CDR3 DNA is TGCGCCAGCAGTGGGTCTGGCGGGGAGCTGTTTTTT.

The CDR3 protein is CASSLTRADTQYF. The CDR3 DNA reads as TGTGCCAGCAGCTTAACGAGGGCAGATACGCAGTATTTT. V is TRBV7-3 and J is TRBJ2-3; tentative D call: TRBD2 (5 bases). The germline V gene encodes CDR1 SGHTA and CDR2 FQGTGA. The CDR3 runs 13 residues. Trimming pared 0 bases from V and 4 bases from J, leaving 5 bases between.

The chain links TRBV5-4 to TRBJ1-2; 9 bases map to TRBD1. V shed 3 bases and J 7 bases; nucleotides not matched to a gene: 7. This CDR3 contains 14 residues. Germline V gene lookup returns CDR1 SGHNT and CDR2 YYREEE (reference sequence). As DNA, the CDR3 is TGTGCCAGCAGCTCCCGGACAGGGGAGGCTGGCTACACCTTC. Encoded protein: CASSSRTGEAGYTF. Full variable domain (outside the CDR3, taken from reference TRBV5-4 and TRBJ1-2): ETGVTQSPTHLIKTRGQQVTLRCSSQSGHNTVSWYQQALGQGPQFIFQYYREEENGRGNFPPRFSGLQFPNYSSELNVNALELDDSALYLCASSSRTGEAGYTFGSGTRLTVV.